This is a list of T cell receptor beta chains from one sample in a study of PD-L1 blockade in urothelial cancer. Repertoires were generated with immunoSEQ multiplex PCR, while TCRdb's copy carries only in-frame clones and drops some. Of around 66,000 clones in the sample, about 90% were seen once. The sequences come from PBMCs, collected around atezolizumab (anti-PD-L1) treatment. The source of these receptors is a man in his sixties with urothelial cancer. The CDR3 runs from the conserved cysteine through the conserved F or W. The D gene is left open where the match is weak. Expanded clones are given a class, and other clones once, few, many or no size at all.

d_call	v_call	clone_size	j_call	cdr3_nt	cdr3_aa
.	TRBV6-1	.	TRBJ1-1	TGTGCCAGCAGGTGGACAGAGAACACTGAAGCTTTCTTT	CASRWTENTEAFF
TRBD1	TRBV30	.	TRBJ2-1	TGTGCCTTCGGACAGGCAAACAATGAGCAGTTCTTC	CAFGQANNEQFF
.	TRBV4-1	.	TRBJ1-5	TGCGCCAGCAGCCAATTATCCGGCAATCAGCCCCAGCATTTT	CASSQLSGNQPQHF
TRBD1	TRBV5-1	.	TRBJ1-2	TGCGCCAGCAGCAGGACAGGGGGCCGCTATGGCTACACCTTC	CASSRTGGRYGYTF
TRBD1	TRBV6-5	.	TRBJ1-2	TGTGCCAGCAGGAGGGGAGCGGGACAGGGTGTTGACACCTTC	CASRRGAGQGVDTF
.	TRBV6-5	.	TRBJ1-2	TGTGCCAGCACCTGGAGGGCGACGGGAGGCTACACCTTC	CASTWRATGGYTF
TRBD1	TRBV6-5	.	TRBJ2-7	TGTGCCAGCAGTTACTTTACCGACCCAGGGGGCGAGCAGTACTTC	CASSYFTDPGGEQYF
.	TRBV23-1	.	TRBJ1-1	TGCGCCAGCAGTCAACCGCGGGTCAGGCTGAACACTGAAGCTTTCTTT	CASSQPRVRLNTEAFF
.	TRBV11-1	.	TRBJ1-1	TGTGCCAGCAGCTTAGCGCAGTCAGGGTTCAGCACTGAAGCTTTCTTT	CASSLAQSGFSTEAFF
.	TRBV5-6	.	TRBJ1-3	TGTGCCAGCAGCCAGGGTGCGCGGGGTTCTGGAAACACCATATATTTT	CASSQGARGSGNTIYF
.	TRBV30	few	TRBJ1-3	TGTGCCTGGAGTCAGGGGAACACCATATATTTT	CAWSQGNTIYF
.	TRBV19	.	TRBJ2-3	TGTGCCAGTAGTATCATTTCGGGGGAGCCAGATACGCAGTATTTT	CASSIISGEPDTQYF
.	TRBV18	.	TRBJ2-7	TGTGCCAGCTCACCACCGCCACAGGGACACGAGCAGTACTTC	CASSPPPQGHEQYF
.	TRBV30	once	TRBJ2-7	TGTGCCCAAGGCCAGGAGGTGGCCTACGAGCAGTACTTC	CAQGQEVAYEQYF
.	TRBV19	.	TRBJ2-7	TGTGCCAGTAGTATCAGTGGCGGGGCGACCTACGAGCAGTACTTC	CASSISGGATYEQYF
TRBD1	TRBV18	.	TRBJ2-5	TGTGCCAGCTCACCAAAGGACAGGGGGATCGGGGAGACCCAGTACTTC	CASSPKDRGIGETQYF
TRBD2	TRBV7-8	.	TRBJ2-1	TGTGCCAGCAGCTCCCACCCTGTCCAGCGGGAGGGCCTCAATGAGCAGTTCTTC	CASSSHPVQREGLNEQFF
.	TRBV4-1	.	TRBJ2-1	TGCGCCAGCAGTCCTAGGACACACAATGAGCAGTTCTTC	CASSPRTHNEQFF
TRBD1	TRBV10-3	.	TRBJ2-7	TGTGCCATCAGGTCGGGGGACAGGGTCTACGAGCAGTACTTC	CAIRSGDRVYEQYF
TRBD1	TRBV11-2	.	TRBJ2-7	TGTGCCAGCAGCTTATACAGGGGGCCCACCGAGCAGTACTTC	CASSLYRGPTEQYF
.	TRBV23-1	few	TRBJ2-3	TGCGCCAGCAGTCAATACGAGACTAGTAGCACAGATACGCAGTATTTT	CASSQYETSSTDTQYF
TRBD2	TRBV2	.	TRBJ2-2	TGTGCCAGCCGGGGACTAGCGGGAGCATGGACCGGGGAGCTGTTTTTT	CASRGLAGAWTGELFF
.	TRBV7-9	.	TRBJ1-2	TGTGCCAGCAGCCGGATGACAGATCACTATGGCTACACCTTC	CASSRMTDHYGYTF
.	TRBV9	.	TRBJ2-5	TGTGCCAGCAGCGTATCCGTATTAGAGACCCAGTACTTC	CASSVSVLETQYF
TRBD1	TRBV7-8	.	TRBJ1-4	TGTGCCAGCAGCCTACAGGGGGAAAATGAAAAACTGTTTTTT	CASSLQGENEKLFF
TRBD2	TRBV6-6	once	TRBJ2-1	TGTGCGTCGCTGCTAGCGGGAGTCGAAGAGCAGTTCTTC	CASLLAGVEEQFF
.	TRBV18	.	TRBJ1-1	TGTGCCAGCTCAAGTGGCAGGAACACTGAAGCTTTCTTT	CASSSGRNTEAFF
TRBD1	TRBV5-1	.	TRBJ2-3	TGCGCCAGCAGCTCGGCCTACTACAGGGGTAGTAGCACAGATACGCAGTATTTT	CASSSAYYRGSSTDTQYF
TRBD1	TRBV15	.	TRBJ2-7	TGTGCCACCAGCAGAGAACGGGACAGGGCCTACGAGCAGTACTTC	CATSRERDRAYEQYF
.	TRBV7-9	.	TRBJ1-4	TGTGCCAGCAGCCCCGTTTCGAGCGTAAATGAAAAACTGTTTTTT	CASSPVSSVNEKLFF
TRBD2	TRBV6-4	.	TRBJ2-1	TGTGCCAGCAGTGACTCGGGACTAGCGGGAGAGCAGTTCTTC	CASSDSGLAGEQFF
.	TRBV7-9	few	TRBJ2-1	TGTGCCAGCAGCTCCTCTAGAGCTTTGAATGAGCAGTTCTTC	CASSSSRALNEQFF
.	TRBV11-3	.	TRBJ2-7	TGTGCCAGCAGTAACTCAACAGGCATACCTCCTTCCTCCTACGAGCAGTACTTC	CASSNSTGIPPSSYEQYF
TRBD1	TRBV6-5	.	TRBJ2-5	TGTGCCAGCAGTCGGGACAGCACTCAAGAGACCCAGTACTTC	CASSRDSTQETQYF
.	TRBV5-6	few	TRBJ1-1	TGTGCCAGCAGCCGGGCGGCAGGACTTGAAGCTTTCTTT	CASSRAAGLEAFF
TRBD1	TRBV29-1	.	TRBJ1-2	TGCAGCGTTGATTTGGGGACAGGCGCCGATAGCTATGGCTACACCTTC	CSVDLGTGADSYGYTF
.	TRBV29-1	.	TRBJ1-1	TGCAGCGGCGGGGGGCCGGAAGCTTTCTTT	CSGGGPEAFF
TRBD1	TRBV10-2	.	TRBJ2-7	TGCGCCAGCAGCTCCGGGACAGGGAAAGTGTACGAGCAGTACTTC	CASSSGTGKVYEQYF
.	TRBV7-2	.	TRBJ1-5	TGTGCCAGCAGCTTAGCCACTAACAATCAGCCCCAGCATTTT	CASSLATNNQPQHF
.	TRBV30	.	TRBJ2-7	TGTGCCTGGAGCGGGAGTAGGATCTACGAGCAGTACTTC	CAWSGSRIYEQYF
TRBD1	TRBV7-9	.	TRBJ2-7	TGTGCCAGCAGCTACCCCCCCGGGACAGGGGTGTCCTACGAGCAGTACTTC	CASSYPPGTGVSYEQYF
TRBD2	TRBV9	.	TRBJ2-1	TGTGCCAGCAGCGTGCGGGGACTAGCGGGGGTATACAATGAGCAGTTCTTC	CASSVRGLAGVYNEQFF
TRBD1	TRBV27	.	TRBJ1-1	TGTGCCAGCAGTTTAACAGGGGGAGACACTGAAGCTTTCTTT	CASSLTGGDTEAFF
.	TRBV2	few	TRBJ1-2	TGTGCCAGCAGTTACCCCAGGGGCTACACCTTC	CASSYPRGYTF
.	TRBV7-8	.	TRBJ1-1	TGTGCCAGCAGCAGAGGGCAGTTCACTGAAGCTTTCTTT	CASSRGQFTEAFF
TRBD1	TRBV19	.	TRBJ1-5	TGTGCCAGTAGTGCGACAGGGCGGAATCAGCCCCAGCATTTT	CASSATGRNQPQHF
TRBD2	TRBV18	.	TRBJ2-1	TGTGCCAGCTCACTATTAGCGGGGGGCCCCGGTAGTAATGAGCAGTTCTTC	CASSLLAGGPGSNEQFF
TRBD2	TRBV7-2	.	TRBJ2-2	TGTGCCAGCAGCTTAATAGCGGGAGGGGCGGCCAACGGGGAGCTGTTTTTT	CASSLIAGGAANGELFF
TRBD1	TRBV5-1	.	TRBJ2-3	TGCGCCAGCAGCTTGGGCAGGGGGAGAGACACAGATACGCAGTATTTT	CASSLGRGRDTDTQYF
.	TRBV6-6	.	TRBJ2-7	TGTGCCAGCAGTTACCTGGTCGCGTACGAGCAGTACTTC	CASSYLVAYEQYF
.	TRBV19	.	TRBJ1-1	TGTGCCAGTAGACGGAGGGCGCGGAACACTGAAGCTTTCTTT	CASRRRARNTEAFF
TRBD2	TRBV9	.	TRBJ2-1	TGTGCCAGCAGTCCGGGGGGTAGCTACAATGAGCAGTTCTTC	CASSPGGSYNEQFF
.	TRBV5-1	.	TRBJ2-5	TGCGCCAGCAGCTTGAAGGGAGTGGAGACCCAGTACTTC	CASSLKGVETQYF
TRBD1	TRBV29-1	large	TRBJ2-7	TGCAGCGTGGCCGAGGCAGGGGGTGGGCAGTACTTC	CSVAEAGGGQYF
.	TRBV19	few	TRBJ2-2	TGTGCCAGTTTTTTCCAGGGGCACACCGGGGAGCTGTTTTTT	CASFFQGHTGELFF
TRBD1	TRBV5-5	.	TRBJ2-7	TGTGCCAGCAGCTTCCCCAGGACAGGTAACCCCTACGAGCAGTACTTC	CASSFPRTGNPYEQYF
TRBD2	TRBV5-8	.	TRBJ2-5	TGTGCCAGCAGCTCGGGAGCGGGGGCACCCCAAGAGACCCAGTACTTC	CASSSGAGAPQETQYF
TRBD1	TRBV5-1	.	TRBJ2-7	TGCGCCAGCAGCTTCAGACAGGGACAATCCTACGAGCAGTACTTC	CASSFRQGQSYEQYF
.	TRBV28	.	TRBJ1-1	TGTGCCAGCAGCCAGGGGAACACTGAAGCTTTCTTT	CASSQGNTEAFF
.	TRBV9	.	TRBJ1-4	TGTGCCAGCAGCGCACAGGGTTGGGGTGAAAAACTGTTTTTT	CASSAQGWGEKLFF